This passage covers 32 T cell receptor beta chains from one sample sequenced in a study of monozygotic twins with inflammatory bowel disease. Each CDR3 protein gets one entry in TCRdb, which reprocessed the 5' RACE reads and gives no DNA. This repertoire includes about 300,000 distinct CDR3 sequences. The specimen sequenced was blood. The receptors stem from a human donor with ulcerative colitis or Crohn's disease, or a healthy co-twin of an affected twin (not recorded which).

The chain employs TRBV20-1 and TRBJ1-1; TCRdb gives TRBD1 as the D gene, but with no DNA this cannot be confirmed. The CDR3 runs 17 residues. Germline values: CDR1 DFQATT, CDR2 SNEGSKA (reference sequence). The CDR3 loop is CSARGRRGQGINTEAFF.

The genes are TRBV14 and TRBJ2-3; the TCRdb D gene call, TRBD2, has no DNA to confirm it. Germline assignment: CDR1 SGHDN and CDR2 FVKESK. The CDR3 has 15 residues. This CDR3 reads CASSPETSGSYTQYF.

The chain joins TRBV6-5 to TRBJ2-7. There are 12 residues in the CDR3. CDR1 and CDR2 from the germline V gene are MNHEY and SVGAGI. This chain's CDR3 is CASSYSQNEQYF.

The V gene is TRBV6-1, the J gene TRBJ2-2; TCRdb designates TRBD1, a call that cannot be tested without DNA. The CDR3 is made up of 15 amino acids. The germline CDR1 and CDR2 sequences are MNHNS and SASEGT. CDR3 region: CASSPWTGGTGELFF.

The chain employs TRBV7-9 and TRBJ2-1. The germline CDR1 and CDR2 sequences are SEHNR and FQNEAQ (reference sequence). There are 14 residues in the CDR3. The CDR3 here is CASSLSGSLYEQFF.

The genes are TRBV29-1 and TRBJ2-7; lacking DNA, the TRBD2 call made by TCRdb goes unchecked. The CDR3 sequence is 12 residues long. Germline V CDR1 and CDR2: SQVTM, ANQGSEA. This CDR3 is CSVEEGGGAQYF.

This rearrangement joins TRBV7-2 to TRBJ2-2. From germline, CDR1 is SGHTA and CDR2 FQGNSA. The CDR3 runs to 14 residues. The CDR3 is CASSLGRTTGELFF.

The chain couples TRBV20-1 to TRBJ1-1. Per the germline V gene, CDR1 is DFQATT and CDR2 is SNEGSKA (reference sequence). This CDR3 region has 14 residues. CDR3 residues: CSAAPAGKNTEAFF.

The J gene is TRBJ2-7, the V gene TRBV19. Germline V CDR1 and CDR2: LNHDA, SQIVND (reference sequence). The CDR3 is made up of 11 amino acids. CDR3 region: CASSGPYEQYF.

V and J are TRBV5-1 and TRBJ1-1; TCRdb's D call, TRBD1, is unchecked because there is no DNA. In germline, CDR1 is SGHRS, CDR2 YFSETQ. The CDR3 loop spans 14 amino acids. The CDR3 spells CASSSNGQDTEAFF. The full variable domain, rest sourced from reference TRBV5-1 and TRBJ1-1, is KAGVTQTPRYLIKTRGQQVTLSCSPISGHRSVSWYQQTPGQGLQFLFEYFSETQRNKGNFPGRFSGRQFSNSRSEMNVSTLELGDSALYLCASSSNGQDTEAFFGQGTRLTVV.

The chain is built from TRBV20-1 and TRBJ2-7; TCRdb's D gene call, TRBD1, goes unchecked for lack of DNA. This CDR3 is 14 amino acids long. Germline V CDR1 and CDR2: DFQATT, SNEGSKA (reference sequence). The CDR3 sequence: CSAVGTGRGYEQYF.

The rearrangement joins TRBV20-1 to TRBJ2-3; TCRdb names TRBD1, which stays unverified in the absence of DNA. The CDR3 runs 15 residues. Germline V gene sequence: CDR1 DFQATT, CDR2 SNEGSKA (reference sequence). The CDR3: CSASSGGAGTDTQYF.

This chain uses TRBV6-1 with TRBJ1-4; as DNA is missing, the TRBD1 call by TCRdb cannot be tested. There are 14 residues in the CDR3. Germline V gene lookup returns CDR1 MNHNS and CDR2 SASEGT. The CDR3 reads CASILDRGNEKLFF.

The V call is TRBV7-8, the J call TRBJ2-1; TCRdb indicates TRBD1, and absent DNA this call remains unverified. Per germline, CDR1 SGHVS and CDR2 FQNEAQ. CDR3 length: 20 amino acids. CDR3 loop: CASSVQGVRQLESSYNEQFF. The whole variable domain, remainder taken from reference TRBV7-8 and TRBJ2-1, is GAGVSQSPRYKVAKRGQDVALRCDPISGHVSLFWYQQALGQGPEFLTYFQNEAQLDKSGLPSDRFFAERPEGSVSTLKIQRTQQEDSAVYLCASSVQGVRQLESSYNEQFFGPGTRLTVL.

The chain uses TRBV7-9 and TRBJ2-7; with no DNA, the TCRdb D assignment of TRBD2 cannot be verified. The germline V gene encodes CDR1 SEHNR and CDR2 FQNEAQ (reference sequence). The CDR3 extends over 14 amino acids. CDR3 amino acids: CASSLSGLSYEQYF.

The chain links TRBV7-2 to TRBJ2-1; checking the TCRdb D call of TRBD1 is not possible without DNA. Germline V gene sequence: CDR1 SGHTA, CDR2 FQGNSA. The CDR3 extends over 14 amino acids. The CDR3 loop is CASSSPGQYNEQFF.

V usage is TRBV6-2 or TRBV6-3 and J usage is TRBJ2-5; the TRBD1 assignment by TCRdb is unverifiable without DNA. This CDR3 has 15 residues. In germline, CDR1 is MNHEY, CDR2 SVGEGT. The CDR3 protein is CASSPLDSLRETQYF.

The chain carries TRBV5-8 and TRBJ2-1; TCRdb proposes TRBD1, but this gene call is untestable without DNA. CDR3 size: 15 residues. Germline CDR1 is SGHTS and CDR2 is YDEGEE. CDR3 protein: CASRSDRVPYNEQFF. Full variable domain (missing parts from reference TRBV5-8 and TRBJ2-1): EAGVTQSPTHLIKTRGQQATLRCSPISGHTSVYWYQQALGLGLQFLLWYDEGEERNRGNFPPRFSGRQFPNYSSELNVNALELEDSALYLCASRSDRVPYNEQFFGPGTRLTVL.

J is TRBJ1-3 and V is TRBV7-2. The CDR3 spans 13 residues. Per germline, CDR1 SGHTA and CDR2 FQGNSA. CDR3 protein: CASSLYAADTIYF.

This chain joins TRBV5-1 and TRBJ2-3; the D call of TRBD1 rests on TCRdb alone, since no DNA is present to check it. The CDR3 sequence is 13 residues long. Germline V gene sequence: CDR1 SGHRS, CDR2 YFSETQ. CDR3 sequence reads: CASSLGASDTQYF.

V and J are TRBV5-5 and TRBJ2-5; there is no DNA to check the TCRdb D call of TRBD1. Germline V gives CDR1 SGHKS, CDR2 YYEKEE (reference sequence). The CDR3 has 14 amino acids. This CDR3 reads CASSPVGGLWAQYF.

This sequence joins TRBV7-2 and TRBJ2-3; without DNA, the TCRdb call of TRBD2 cannot be checked. The CDR3 consists of 16 residues. The germline V gene encodes CDR1 SGHTA and CDR2 FQGNSA. This CDR3 reads CASSRLAGGRVDTQYF.

The chain combines TRBV5-1 with TRBJ1-4. CDR3 length: 16 residues. Germline V gene lookup returns CDR1 SGHRS and CDR2 YFSETQ. CDR3 sequence: CASSLAFFGNSEKLFF.

V gene TRBV5-1 combines with J gene TRBJ2-7; TCRdb names TRBD2, which stays unverified in the absence of DNA. The CDR3 contains 14 residues. Per the germline V gene, CDR1 is SGHRS and CDR2 is YFSETQ. The CDR3 is CASSKTSGRYEQYF.

The J gene is TRBJ1-6, the V gene TRBV10-1. CDR1 is WNHNN, CDR2 SYGVQD, per germline (reference sequence). The CDR3 sequence is 13 residues long. CDR3 sequence: CASSGNLDSPLHF.

V usage is TRBV6-2 or TRBV6-3 and J usage is TRBJ2-7; TCRdb's D call of TRBD1 is untestable without DNA. Germline V CDR1 and CDR2: MNHEY, SVGEGT. The CDR3 is 14 residues long. CDR3 sequence: CASSYLQGSVEQYF.

J is TRBJ1-2 and V is TRBV29-1. The length of the CDR3 is 14 residues. Germline CDR1 is SQVTM and CDR2 is ANQGSEA. This CDR3 is CSVPISDSNYGYTF.

J is TRBJ2-5 and V is TRBV11-2; the TRBD2 assignment by TCRdb is unverifiable without DNA. The germline V gene encodes CDR1 SGHAT and CDR2 FQNNGV. CDR3 length equals 16 residues. Here the CDR3 reads CASSLESGGAMRTQYF.

The V call is TRBV5-1, the J call TRBJ2-5; the TCRdb call, TRBD1, lacks DNA for checking. Germline V gene sequence: CDR1 SGHRS, CDR2 YFSETQ. The CDR3 is 15 residues long. The CDR3: CASSPPAWGRETQYF.

This rearrangement joins TRBV7-2 to TRBJ1-5. The germline V gene has CDR1 SGHTA and CDR2 FQGNSA. The CDR3 consists of 15 residues. CDR3: CASSPRPGGGQPQHF. Full variable domain (outside the CDR3, taken from reference TRBV7-2 and TRBJ1-5): GAGVSQSPSNKVTEKGKDVELRCDPISGHTALYWYRQSLGQGLEFLIYFQGNSAPDKSGLPSDRFSAERTGGSVSTLTIQRTQQEDSAVYLCASSPRPGGGQPQHFGDGTRLSIL.

The chain uses TRBV6-5 and TRBJ1-2; TCRdb designates TRBD1, a call that cannot be tested without DNA. Germline V CDR1 and CDR2: MNHEY, SVGAGI. This CDR3 has 14 amino acids. CDR3 sequence: CASSYIGTGNGYTF.

The chain's CDR3 is CGDRVNYEQYF. The rearrangement joins TRBV6-2 or TRBV6-3 to TRBJ2-7; TCRdb designates TRBD1, a call that cannot be tested without DNA. Germline CDR1 is MNHEY and CDR2 is SVGEGT. The CDR3 length is 11 residues.